This T cell receptor beta chain is drawn from a study of beta chain features in type 1 diabetes (dated 2018 in TCRdb). Broadly, across the study: Patients and healthy donors did not differ in mean age, gender distribution, total cell number or subset yield. Whereas all 30 or so donors provided naive and central memory subsets, regulatory and stem cell-like memory subsets were isolated from just 8 patients and about 8 healthy donors. Across all samples, 107,917,701 sorted cells were examined, and cell number per subset correlated strongly with RNA yield. In the study, TCRB repertoires of sorted circulating CD4+ T cell subsets from recently diagnosed type 1 diabetes patients were compared with those of matched healthy donors.

A single peripheral blood draw of around 0.11 L on average was collected from each donor into heparinised tubes. Using a panel that included CD45RO, CCR7, CD25, CD127, CD95 and CD27, naive, central memory, regulatory and stem cell-like memory CD4+ T cells were sorted on a BD FACSAria II. Every sorted population had a purity above 95%. PBMCs were isolated immediately by Lymphoprep density gradient centrifugation and stained directly without culture. So that batch effects would be minimized, each experiment stained and sorted samples in pairs, pairing one healthy donor with one patient. All of the isolated RNA was reverse transcribed with the High Capacity cDNA Reverse Transcription Kit, so expressed TCRB transcripts were sequenced. Deep immunoSEQ sequencing was applied to naive, central memory and regulatory T cell samples, giving an average of around 3.8 million total reads per sample. After sorted cells were lysed in RLT buffer, RNA was extracted with DNase-treated RNeasy Micro or Mini kits, with the choice depending on cell number. Each cell subset was processed on its own to prevent cross-contamination, while patient and healthy donor samples were processed together. TCRB sequences were amplified from cDNA with the immunoSEQ multiplex PCR, producing 87-bp fragments spanning the CDR3 region. Sequencing of the amplicons was performed on the Illumina HiSeq platform. Per the authors' processing: PCR bias was corrected computationally using synthetic template baselines, and reads within Hamming distance 2 were collapsed, with unmergeable singletons discarded. Reads were aligned to IMGT to assign V, D and J genes, CDR3 length, and insertions or deletions at six rearrangement sites. Within each subset, clonotype counts were normalized to sorted cell number, and only after that were true diversity and Gini coefficients computed with the tcR R package. The overlap coefficient, calculated on TCRB nucleotide sequences, was used to measure repertoire sharing. Out-of-frame TCRB sequences from naive cells were analyzed as a proxy for the pre-selection repertoire. Sourced from immuneACCESS, this table was stored by TCRdb with only in-frame sequences that have V and J called. A share of the clones is absent; for the studies checked, an unresolved V gene accounts for under half, and the remainder has no known explanation. V, J and clone size were drawn from that table, and D and trimming were deduced from the DNA. The sample profile shows hundreds of thousands of clones; 11% to 15% of them were found once. Nearly 0.04% of the sample lies in the top ten.

General findings and caveats noted by the study authors: Naive, central memory and regulatory TCRB repertoires appeared to be more similar among patients than among healthy donors. Sequencing cDNA rather than genomic DNA could over-represent highly expressing activated cells, although activation and CD3 levels did not differ between groups. At VDJ recombination sites, patients with type 1 diabetes made fewer insertions and deleted more nucleotides, a pattern implying thymic rearrangement abnormalities. PCR may preferentially amplify shorter templates, but because patient and control samples were amplified and corrected together, any resulting skew would affect both groups equally. In all four CD4+ subsets, TCRB CDR3 length was moderately but significantly shorter in type 1 diabetes patients. Because the HLA sub-analyses included only small numbers of individuals, any influence of HLA type on TCRB rearrangement was left unresolved.

Notes on this clone: Which antigen it targets is not known. Base-call qualities are not available, and no considerably larger clone is one nucleotide away.

V ends up 2 bases short and J 4 bases short, with an unmatched junction base count of 2. CDR1 and CDR2 (SGHVS, FNYEAQ) derive from the germline V gene. The CDR3 spans 14 residues, from the cysteine through the phenylalanine. CDR3 DNA is the only sequence kept; it has 42 bases, read in frame from the first base. The TCR originated in a man between 18 and 29 years old with type 1 diabetes. Sequencing input: naive CD4+ T cells from blood. This specimen's cell subset or site label, per the study, means: true naive CD4+ T cells. The rearranged chain carries TRBV7-6 and TRBJ2-1; 7 bases in between match TRBD2. The CDR3 has the sequence CASSLTSAYNEQFF. The bases are TGTGCCAGCAGCTTAACTAGCGCGTACAATGAGCAGTTCTTC.